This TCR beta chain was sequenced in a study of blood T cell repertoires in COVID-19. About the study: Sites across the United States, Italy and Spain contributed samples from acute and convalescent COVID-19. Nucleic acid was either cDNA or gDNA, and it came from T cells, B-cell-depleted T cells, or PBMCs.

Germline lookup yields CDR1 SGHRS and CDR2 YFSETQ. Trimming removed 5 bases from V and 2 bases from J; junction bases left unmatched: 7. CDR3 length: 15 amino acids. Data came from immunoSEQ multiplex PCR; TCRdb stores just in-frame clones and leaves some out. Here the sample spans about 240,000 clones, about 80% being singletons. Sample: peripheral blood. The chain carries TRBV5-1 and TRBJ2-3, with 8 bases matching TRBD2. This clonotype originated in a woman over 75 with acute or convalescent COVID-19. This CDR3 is CASSTAGVITDTQYF. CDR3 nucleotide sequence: TGCGCCAGCAGTACAGCGGGGGTCATCACAGATACGCAGTATTTT.